A single sample is the source of the 27 T cell receptor beta chains below, sequenced in a study of blood T cell repertoires in COVID-19. Sequencing was performed with immunoSEQ multiplex PCR; in TCRdb, only in-frame clones are kept and a portion is missing. Of more than 110,000 clones in the sample, roughly four fifths were seen once. The specimen sequenced was peripheral blood. These receptors were obtained from a human donor in a cohort sampled during active COVID-19.

The CDR3 here is CASTLAGGTAYTF. In DNA form, the CDR3 reads TGTGCCAGCACCCTTGCCGGAGGGACGGCCTACACCTTC. The J gene is TRBJ1-2, the V gene TRBV7-9; a weak D match, TRBD1 (5 bases). The CDR3 runs 13 residues. Germline CDR1 reads SEHNR; CDR2 reads FQNEAQ (reference sequence). Deletions cut 7 bases from V and 10 bases from J, with 19 bases between.

This clone occurred a few times. The chain uses TRBV19 and TRBJ1-5, with 9 bases identical to TRBD1. Germline CDR1 LNHDA, CDR2 SQIVND (reference sequence). Trimming at V came to 9 bases and at J to 0 bases, leaving 9 bases not matched to a gene. This CDR3 is built from 16 residues. The CDR3 region is CARRTGGVYSNQPQHF. The CDR3 DNA reads as TGTGCCAGGAGAACAGGGGGCGTCTATAGCAATCAGCCCCAGCATTTT.

There are a few counts of this clone. The rearrangement joins TRBV7-2 to TRBJ2-2; TRBD1 is a possible D gene (6 bases). Trimming shortened V by 2 bases and J by 4 bases, and 11 bases separated the two germline ends. This CDR3 spans 15 amino acids. Germline values: CDR1 SGHTA, CDR2 FQGNSA. This chain's CDR3 is CASSLPGHITGELFF. The DNA for the CDR3 is TGTGCCAGCAGCTTACCGGGACACATCACCGGGGAGCTGTTTTTT.

This clone appeared a single time. The chain is built from TRBV19 and TRBJ1-6; D may be TRBD1 (6 bases). The CDR3 covers 14 residues. In germline, CDR1 is LNHDA, CDR2 SQIVND (reference sequence). V was shortened by 7 bases and J by 11 bases, with 18 bases between the two germline ends. CDR3: CASKGSQGRAPLHF. The CDR3 DNA reads as TGTGCCAGTAAGGGGTCGCAGGGGAGAGCACCCCTCCACTTT.

This sequence joins TRBV2 and TRBJ1-5, with TRBD1 matching 8 bases. The CDR3 sequence is 14 residues long. V dropped 3 bases and J dropped 7; count of bases not matched to a gene: 5. Germline V gene lookup returns CDR1 SNHLY and CDR2 FYNNEI. The chain's CDR3 is CASSERTGRQPQHF. The DNA of the CDR3 is TGTGCCAGCAGTGAGCGGACAGGGAGGCAGCCCCAGCATTTT.

This chain connects TRBV27 to TRBJ1-1; possible D gene TRBD1, 5 bases. The germline gives CDR1 MNHEY, CDR2 SMNVEV (reference sequence). This CDR3 is 16 amino acids long. V dropped 6 bases and J dropped 1 base, with 18 bases sitting between them. This chain's CDR3 is CASSRTAGVWNTEAFF. The CDR3 nucleotides are TGTGCCAGCAGCCGAACGGCGGGGGTCTGGAACACTGAAGCTTTCTTT.

This clone was seen once. The genes are TRBV7-2 and TRBJ2-3; maybe TRBD2 (7 bases). This CDR3 is 15 amino acids long. Per germline, CDR1 SGHTA and CDR2 FQGNSA. V lost 3 bases to trimming and J lost 2 bases, with 12 bases between them. In nucleotides, the CDR3 is TGTGCCAGCAGCTTCTCGGGGGGCTCCACAGATACGCAGTATTTT. Amino acids: CASSFSGGSTDTQYF. Variable domain in full (rest from reference TRBV7-2 and TRBJ2-3): GAGVSQSPSNKVTEKGKDVELRCDPISGHTALYWYRQSLGQGLEFLIYFQGNSAPDKSGLPSDRFSAERTGGSVSTLTIQRTQQEDSAVYLCASSFSGGSTDTQYFGPGTRLTVL.

The J gene is TRBJ1-2, the V gene TRBV29-1; no clear D. Germline lookup yields CDR1 SQVTM and CDR2 ANQGSEA. The V end was cut by 0 bases, the J end by 4 bases, with 12 bases between. CDR3 size: 14 residues. The CDR3 coding sequence is TGCAGCGTTGAAGATCACCAGGTCAGCTATGGCTACACCTTC. This translates into CSVEDHQVSYGYTF.

The chain uses TRBV12-3 or TRBV12-4 and TRBJ1-1; D gene unclear. V shed 6 bases and J shed 1 base, with 9 bases lying between them. The CDR3 has 13 amino acids. In nucleotides, the CDR3 is TGTGCCAGCAGGGGAGGCGGGAACACTGAAGCTTTCTTT. As protein: CASRGGGNTEAFF.

The chain has TRBV7-8 and TRBJ1-1; TRBD1 matches at 9 bases. Unmatched junction bases numbered 4, after V lost 5 bases and J lost 9 bases. Germline CDR1 is SGHVS and CDR2 is FQNEAQ. This CDR3 has 12 residues. As DNA, the CDR3 is TGTGCCAGCAGCCCCGGGACAGGGCAAGCTTTCTTT. This sequence encodes CASSPGTGQAFF.

The J gene is TRBJ2-1, the V gene TRBV5-1, with 8 bases matching TRBD1. V gave up 4 bases and J gave up 2 bases; unmatched junction bases: 8. CDR3 size: 16 residues. CDR1 is SGHRS, CDR2 YFSETQ, per germline. As DNA, the CDR3 is TGCGCCAGCAGCCCAGGAGGGACAGGAGCCTACAATGAGCAGTTCTTC. This gives the protein CASSPGGTGAYNEQFF.

V and J are TRBV18 and TRBJ2-7; tentative D call: TRBD2 (6 bases). V lost 3 bases, J lost 5 bases, and 14 bases lay in between. This CDR3 region has 14 residues. Germline V gives CDR1 KGHSH, CDR2 LQKENI. The CDR3 region has the DNA TGTGCCAGCTCACCCCTAGGAGGGCGGGACGAGCAGTACTTC. As protein: CASSPLGGRDEQYF.

The rearrangement uses TRBV12-3 or TRBV12-4 and TRBJ1-2; possibly TRBD1 for D (6 bases). The CDR3 covers 13 residues. The V end lost 5 bases, the J end lost 8 bases, and 15 bases lay between the germline ends. CDR3: CASSRNRASGYTF. The CDR3 nucleotides are TGTGCCAGCAGTCGGAACAGGGCGAGCGGCTACACCTTC.

The chain combines TRBV12-5 with TRBJ2-3, with 11 bases that match TRBD2. The germline V gene has CDR1 LGHNT and CDR2 FRNRAP. After removal of 6 bases from V and 6 bases from J, the junction contained 14 bases not matched to a gene. The CDR3 loop spans 17 amino acids. CDR3 residues: CASGSQGGLAGVDTQYF. The CDR3 bases are TGTGCTAGTGGCTCACAAGGAGGACTAGCGGGCGTGGATACGCAGTATTTT.

This clone has just one count. The CDR3 sequence: CASSPVAGRSRGPQHF. The CDR3 region has the DNA TGTGCCAGCAGTCCCGTCGCAGGGAGGTCACGGGGGCCCCAGCATTTT. This chain connects TRBV27 to TRBJ1-5, with TRBD1 as a possible D gene (5 bases). CDR1 is MNHEY, CDR2 SMNVEV, per germline (reference sequence). Between the trimmed V and J ends, which lost 5 bases and 9 bases, there was a span of 23 bases. The CDR3 is 16 residues long.

The chain employs TRBV28 and TRBJ1-1; D is perhaps TRBD1 (5 bases). The germline V and J ends were trimmed by 5 bases and 3 bases, with 19 bases remaining between them. This CDR3 has 16 residues. CDR1 is MDHEN and CDR2 is SYDVKM in the germline V gene. CDR3 in DNA: TGTGCCAGCAGTCCCCGGGGCCGGGGAGGGGACACTGAAGCTTTCTTT. It codes for CASSPRGRGGDTEAFF.

The V and J genes are TRBV19 and TRBJ1-2; D not certain. V lost 11 bases, J lost 1 base, and 14 bases lay in between. The germline V gene has CDR1 LNHDA and CDR2 SQIVND (reference sequence). The CDR3 loop spans 13 amino acids. In DNA, the CDR3 is TGTGCCGCTCGGGCGGGCCTTAACTATGGCTACACCTTC. This gives the protein CAARAGLNYGYTF. The full variable domain, with the rest looked up from reference TRBV19 and TRBJ1-2, is DGGITQSPKYLFRKEGQNVTLSCEQNLNHDAMYWYRQDPGQGLRLIYYSQIVNDFQKGDIAEGYSVSREKKESFPLTVTSAQKNPTAFYLCAARAGLNYGYTFGSGTRLTVV.

In its sample, this clone was seen once. The chain uses TRBV2 and TRBJ1-6; perhaps TRBD1 as D (5 bases). V dropped 3 bases and J dropped 0 bases, with 9 bases sitting between them. The CDR3 is 16 amino acids. Per the germline V gene, CDR1 is SNHLY and CDR2 is FYNNEI. The CDR3 DNA reads TGTGCCAGCAGTGATAGGAGGGGCTCCTATAATTCACCCCTCCACTTT. Its protein product is CASSDRRGSYNSPLHF. Drawing the rest from reference TRBV2 and TRBJ1-6, the complete variable domain is EPEVTQTPSHQVTQMGQEVILRCVPISNHLYFYWYRQILGQKVEFLVSFYNNEISEKSEIFDDQFSVERPDGSNFTLKIRSTKLEDSAMYFCASSDRRGSYNSPLHFGNGTRLTVT.

This rearrangement joins TRBV11-3 to TRBJ2-7; D remains ambiguous. V was pared by 2 bases and J by 3 bases, with 8 bases between. The CDR3 runs to 13 residues. CDR1 SGHNT and CDR2 YENEEA come from the germline V gene. CDR3 nucleotide sequence: TGTGCCAGCAGCTTAAGGCACAGCTACGAGCAGTACTTC. Translated: CASSLRHSYEQYF.

The rearrangement links TRBV20-1 to TRBJ2-3; D is uncertain. The CDR3 is made up of 11 amino acids. Germline CDR1 and CDR2: DFQATT and SNEGSKA (reference sequence). V dropped 5 bases and J dropped 5 bases, with 8 bases sitting between them. The CDR3 coding sequence is TGCAGTGCTCCACTTGGAGATACGCAGTATTTT. It specifies CSAPLGDTQYF.

This chain joins TRBV5-1 and TRBJ1-2; 9 bases fit TRBD1. The CDR3 consists of 14 residues. The V segment lost 3 bases and the J segment 5 bases; nucleotides outside the gene matches: 5. The germline gives CDR1 SGHRS, CDR2 YFSETQ. CDR3 sequence: CASSWETGGYGYTF. The CDR3 DNA reads as TGCGCCAGCAGCTGGGAGACAGGGGGTTATGGCTACACCTTC.

This chain uses TRBV5-1 with TRBJ2-1; 8 positions match TRBD2. Trimming at V came to 2 bases and at J to 6 bases, leaving 1 base not matched to a gene. Germline V gives CDR1 SGHRS, CDR2 YFSETQ. This CDR3 region has 13 residues. DNA for the CDR3: TGCGCCAGCAGCTTTAGCGGGGCCAATGAGCAGTTCTTC. Translated: CASSFSGANEQFF.

The gene calls are TRBV19 and TRBJ1-2; D unresolved. The V and J ends lost 5 bases and 2 bases respectively, with 9 bases between them. This CDR3 region has 13 residues. Germline-derived CDR1 and CDR2 are LNHDA and SQIVND (reference sequence). CDR3 region: CASSLGRNYGYTF. CDR3 nucleotides: TGTGCCAGTAGTCTTGGGAGGAACTATGGCTACACCTTC.

The chain has TRBV12-3 or TRBV12-4 and TRBJ2-5, with a weak D call TRBD2 (5 bases). V gave up 8 bases and J gave up 1 base, with 11 bases separating them. The CDR3 is 13 residues long. The CDR3 spells CASGRTGQETQYF. The CDR3 coding sequence is TGTGCCAGCGGAAGGACTGGCCAAGAGACCCAGTACTTC.

The chain uses TRBV7-8 and TRBJ1-4; maybe TRBD1 (6 bases). Trimming took off 4 bases at V and 0 bases at J, with 9 bases between the two ends. CDR3 length: 15 residues. Germline-derived CDR1 and CDR2 are SGHVS and FQNEAQ. The CDR3 bases are TGTGCCAGCAGCTCCCAGGGGACAACTAATGAAAAACTGTTTTTT. Translated: CASSSQGTTNEKLFF.

J is TRBJ2-1 and V is TRBV5-1, with 13 bases that match TRBD2. Germline assignment: CDR1 SGHRS and CDR2 YFSETQ. This CDR3 is 18 amino acids long. V gave up 4 bases and J gave up 1 base; unmatched junction bases: 8. The CDR3 bases are TGCGCCAGCAGCCCGACTAGCGGGGGGCGCCAGTCCTACAATGAGCAGTTCTTC. Its translation is CASSPTSGGRQSYNEQFF.

The chain recombines TRBV6-6 with TRBJ2-1, with unresolved D. Trimming took 6 bases from V and 6 from J, leaving 12 bases between them. Germline CDR1 is MNHNY and CDR2 is SVGAGI (reference sequence). CDR3 size: 13 residues. The CDR3: CASSRLFPNEQFF. In DNA, the CDR3 is TGTGCCAGCAGCAGACTTTTCCCCAATGAGCAGTTCTTC.